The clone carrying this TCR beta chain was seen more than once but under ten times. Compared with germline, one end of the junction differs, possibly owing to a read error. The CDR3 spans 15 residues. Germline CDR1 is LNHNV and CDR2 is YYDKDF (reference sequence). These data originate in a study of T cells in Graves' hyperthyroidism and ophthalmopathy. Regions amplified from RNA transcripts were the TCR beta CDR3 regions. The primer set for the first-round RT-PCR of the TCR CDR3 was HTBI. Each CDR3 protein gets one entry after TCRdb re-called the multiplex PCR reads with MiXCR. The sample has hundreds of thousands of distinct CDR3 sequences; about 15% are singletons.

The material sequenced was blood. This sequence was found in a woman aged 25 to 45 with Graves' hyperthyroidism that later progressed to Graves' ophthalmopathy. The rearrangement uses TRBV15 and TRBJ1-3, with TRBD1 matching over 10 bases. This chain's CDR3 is CATSSDRGQGSTIYF. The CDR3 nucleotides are TGTGCCACCAGCAGCGACAGGGGGCAGGGAAGCACCATATATTTT.